Given below is one TCR beta chain in context. Its specificity is not known. The sample is drawn from a study of Ad26.COV2.S vaccination and SARS-CoV-2 variants. Study-level findings and limits: Reports say spike-specific CD8+ and CD4+ T cell responses covered substantial breadth after vaccination.

Produced via immunoSEQ multiplex PCR; TCRdb's table is partial and in-frame only. Of roughly 350,000 clones in the sample, 88% are singletons; the top ten hold about 6.4%. Germline assignment: CDR1 MGHDK and CDR2 SYGVNS. V lost 4 bases, J lost 7 bases, and 15 bases stayed unmatched. CDR3 size: 16 residues. Treatment in this sample: 15 to 20 received Ad26.COV2.S at low or high dose, single or two shots; about 5 received placebo; per-sample allocation not given. Each sample was drawn 63 days after the first injection (of vaccine or placebo). Donor was an adult aged 18-55 years in Boston. The sequence was obtained from a person between 18 and 65 years old who received the Ad26.COV2.S COVID-19 vaccine or a placebo. The chain recombines TRBV25-1 with TRBJ1-2; 7 nucleotides match TRBD1. This specimen consisted of peripheral blood, obtained in a trial of Ad26.COV2.S vaccine versus placebo. CDR3 nucleotide sequence: TGTGCCAGCAGTGCCTCAGGGGGGTTTAACTATGGTGGCTACACCTTC. This translates into CASSASGGFNYGGYTF.